These T cell receptor beta chains were read from a single sample in a study of T-cell memory formation after mild COVID-19. TCRdb re-derived calls from the 5' RACE reads in MiXCR, one entry per CDR3 protein. The top ten hold approximately 16% of the sample, which has approximately 28,000 distinct CDR3 sequences, 9.5% to 15% seen once. What was sequenced was PBMCs or a T cell subset sorted from them (not recorded which). Every receptor here comes from an adult woman who had mild COVID-19 (a few samples of this study predate the infection). Cell type and time point are not known. Both conserved end residues are part of each CDR3. The order of the fields is V gene, J gene, clone size, D gene, CDR3 DNA, CDR3 protein. D genes are given only for firm matches. Expanded clones get a size class; other rows say once, few or many, or leave the size out.

v_call: TRBV5-5; j_call: TRBJ2-1; clone_size: many; d_call: TRBD2; cdr3_nt: TGTGCCAGCAGCGCAACTAGCGGGGCCTACAATGAGCAGTTCTTC; cdr3_aa: CASSATSGAYNEQFF
v_call: TRBV24-1; j_call: TRBJ2-7; clone_size: many; d_call: .; cdr3_nt: TGTGCCACCAGTGCAGGGTCCTACGAGCAGTACTTC; cdr3_aa: CATSAGSYEQYF
v_call: TRBV19; j_call: TRBJ1-5; clone_size: many; d_call: .; cdr3_nt: TGTGCCAGTAGCCCCGCCAGTATTGGCAATCAGCCCCAGCATTTT; cdr3_aa: CASSPASIGNQPQHF
v_call: TRBV19; j_call: TRBJ2-7; clone_size: .; d_call: .; cdr3_nt: TGTGCCAGTAGTATAAGTGCAGCCTACGAGCAGTACTTC; cdr3_aa: CASSISAAYEQYF
v_call: TRBV5-4; j_call: TRBJ2-3; clone_size: many; d_call: TRBD1; cdr3_nt: TGTGCCAGCACGTCAGCGCCGGGACAGGGCTTAACAGATACGCAGTATTTT; cdr3_aa: CASTSAPGQGLTDTQYF
v_call: TRBV4-1; j_call: TRBJ1-3; clone_size: many; d_call: TRBD1; cdr3_nt: TGCGCCAGCAGCCAAAACCCACAGGGGGCTGGTGGAAACACCATATATTTT; cdr3_aa: CASSQNPQGAGGNTIYF
v_call: TRBV5-6; j_call: TRBJ2-7; clone_size: many; d_call: .; cdr3_nt: TGTGCCAGCAGTGGGGCCCCCTCCTACGAGCAGTACTTC; cdr3_aa: CASSGAPSYEQYF
v_call: TRBV5-1; j_call: TRBJ2-1; clone_size: many; d_call: TRBD2; cdr3_nt: TGCGCCAGCTACGAACTAGCGGGGGGTGAGCAGTTCTTC; cdr3_aa: CASYELAGGEQFF
v_call: TRBV3-1; j_call: TRBJ2-2; clone_size: many; d_call: TRBD2; cdr3_nt: TGTGCCAGCAGCCGCGGGGGGACCGGGGAGCTGTTTTTT; cdr3_aa: CASSRGGTGELFF
v_call: TRBV7-9; j_call: TRBJ2-1; clone_size: many; d_call: .; cdr3_nt: TGTGCCAGCAGCTTATCGGTACGGCCGCACAATGAGCAGTTCTTC; cdr3_aa: CASSLSVRPHNEQFF
v_call: TRBV7-2; j_call: TRBJ2-1; clone_size: many; d_call: .; cdr3_nt: TGTGCCAGCAGCTTAGTTATGAGCAATGAGCAGTTCTTC; cdr3_aa: CASSLVMSNEQFF
v_call: TRBV4-1; j_call: TRBJ2-3; clone_size: medium-sized; d_call: .; cdr3_nt: TGCGCCAGCAGCCAAGATCAGGGGCCCACAGATACGCAGTATTTT; cdr3_aa: CASSQDQGPTDTQYF
v_call: TRBV20-1; j_call: TRBJ1-2; clone_size: many; d_call: .; cdr3_nt: TGCAGTGCTAGAGTCGGGACAACGGAACACACCTTC; cdr3_aa: CSARVGTTEHTF
v_call: TRBV5-1; j_call: TRBJ2-2; clone_size: many; d_call: .; cdr3_nt: TGCGCCAGCAGTTTGAGAGCGAACACCGGGGAGCTGTTTTTT; cdr3_aa: CASSLRANTGELFF
v_call: TRBV7-3; j_call: TRBJ2-1; clone_size: many; d_call: TRBD2; cdr3_nt: TGTGCCAGCAGCTTACTAGCGGGAGGACAGTCGAGCTCCTACAATGAGCAGTTCTTC; cdr3_aa: CASSLLAGGQSSSYNEQFF
v_call: TRBV11-2; j_call: TRBJ2-2; clone_size: many; d_call: .; cdr3_nt: TGTGCCAGCAGCTCCTCCCTAATTAACGGGGAGCTGTTTTTT; cdr3_aa: CASSSSLINGELFF
v_call: TRBV7-8; j_call: TRBJ2-5; clone_size: many; d_call: TRBD1; cdr3_nt: TGTGCCAGCAGCTTAGCCCGACAGGGTGGGGAGACCCAGTACTTC; cdr3_aa: CASSLARQGGETQYF
v_call: TRBV27; j_call: TRBJ2-7; clone_size: many; d_call: TRBD2; cdr3_nt: TGTGCCAGCAGTTTAATAGCGGGACTTAACTACGAGCAGTACTTC; cdr3_aa: CASSLIAGLNYEQYF
v_call: TRBV4-1; j_call: TRBJ1-5; clone_size: many; d_call: .; cdr3_nt: TGCGCCAGCAGCCAAGACGGACTAAGGGGCTTTAGCAATCAGCCCCAGCATTTT; cdr3_aa: CASSQDGLRGFSNQPQHF
v_call: TRBV19; j_call: TRBJ1-2; clone_size: medium-sized; d_call: TRBD1; cdr3_nt: TGTGCCAGTAGGGCCGGGACAGTAAACGGCTACACCTTC; cdr3_aa: CASRAGTVNGYTF
v_call: TRBV20-1; j_call: TRBJ1-2; clone_size: many; d_call: .; cdr3_nt: TGCAGTCCTCACGTAGCAGGGGTCTATGGCTACACCTTC; cdr3_aa: CSPHVAGVYGYTF
v_call: TRBV18; j_call: TRBJ1-3; clone_size: many; d_call: .; cdr3_nt: TGTGCCAGCTCACCACCGACAGCCAACTCTGGAAACACCATATATTTT; cdr3_aa: CASSPPTANSGNTIYF
v_call: TRBV7-9; j_call: TRBJ2-1; clone_size: many; d_call: TRBD1; cdr3_nt: TGTGCCAGCAGCTCGGGGACAGCATCGTACAATGAGCAGTTCTTC; cdr3_aa: CASSSGTASYNEQFF
v_call: TRBV18; j_call: TRBJ2-1; clone_size: many; d_call: .; cdr3_nt: TGTGCCAGCTCACCAAGGGCGGGATCCCCCTACAATGAGCAGTTCTTC; cdr3_aa: CASSPRAGSPYNEQFF
v_call: TRBV3-1; j_call: TRBJ1-1; clone_size: few; d_call: .; cdr3_nt: TGTGCCAGCACCCAACGGGGTCCAAACACTGAAGCTTTCTTT; cdr3_aa: CASTQRGPNTEAFF
v_call: TRBV5-1; j_call: TRBJ1-1; clone_size: many; d_call: .; cdr3_nt: TGCGCCAGCAGCTTGGCCACAGCGAACACTGAAGCTTTCTTT; cdr3_aa: CASSLATANTEAFF
v_call: TRBV12-3/TRBV12-4; j_call: TRBJ1-3; clone_size: many; d_call: TRBD1; cdr3_nt: TGTGCCAGCAGCCCCGGGACAGGGGGAGTGAACACCATATATTTT; cdr3_aa: CASSPGTGGVNTIYF
v_call: TRBV25-1; j_call: TRBJ2-7; clone_size: many; d_call: .; cdr3_nt: TGTGCCAGCAGTGGAAATCAGAAGGGCGGATACGAGCAGTACTTC; cdr3_aa: CASSGNQKGGYEQYF
v_call: TRBV6-6; j_call: TRBJ2-5; clone_size: .; d_call: TRBD1; cdr3_nt: TGTGCCAGCAGTGCAGGGGGCGGGTCCCAGTACTTC; cdr3_aa: CASSAGGGSQYF
v_call: TRBV24-1; j_call: TRBJ2-7; clone_size: many; d_call: .; cdr3_nt: TGTGCCACCAGTGATAACTTGAGCTACGAGCAGTACTTC; cdr3_aa: CATSDNLSYEQYF
v_call: TRBV12-3/TRBV12-4; j_call: TRBJ1-3; clone_size: many; d_call: .; cdr3_nt: TGTGCCAGCAGTTTCGGGACGGTATCTGGAAACACCATATATTTT; cdr3_aa: CASSFGTVSGNTIYF
v_call: TRBV29-1; j_call: TRBJ1-2; clone_size: many; d_call: .; cdr3_nt: TGCAGCGTTGAAGATTTGGGACTGGAGGATAGGACTAACTATGGCTACACCTTC; cdr3_aa: CSVEDLGLEDRTNYGYTF
v_call: TRBV20-1; j_call: TRBJ2-1; clone_size: many; d_call: TRBD1; cdr3_nt: TGCAGTGCGAGTCCGGGACAGGGCTTAGCAAGTGAGCAGTTCTTC; cdr3_aa: CSASPGQGLASEQFF
v_call: TRBV9; j_call: TRBJ1-1; clone_size: many; d_call: .; cdr3_nt: TGTGCCAGCAGCGTAGTTCTGAACACTGAAGCTTTCTTT; cdr3_aa: CASSVVLNTEAFF
v_call: TRBV30; j_call: TRBJ1-1; clone_size: few; d_call: .; cdr3_nt: TGTGCCTGCACCCTCCACACTAACACTGAAGCTTTCTTT; cdr3_aa: CACTLHTNTEAFF
v_call: TRBV7-2; j_call: TRBJ2-7; clone_size: many; d_call: .; cdr3_nt: TGTGCCAGCAGCTCGTCAGGGTACTCCTACGAGCAGTACTTC; cdr3_aa: CASSSSGYSYEQYF
v_call: TRBV20-1; j_call: TRBJ1-4; clone_size: .; d_call: .; cdr3_nt: TGCAGTGCTAGAGATCGGCAGGACCTATTT; cdr3_aa: CSARDRQDLF
v_call: TRBV5-1; j_call: TRBJ2-4; clone_size: .; d_call: .; cdr3_nt: TGCGCCAGCAGCTCCGATCAGGGACACGGAAACATTCAGTACTTC; cdr3_aa: CASSSDQGHGNIQYF
v_call: TRBV7-2; j_call: TRBJ2-1; clone_size: .; d_call: .; cdr3_nt: TGTGCCAGCAGCCCCCGAGTAGCTTCTGAGCAGTTCTTC; cdr3_aa: CASSPRVASEQFF
v_call: TRBV7-9; j_call: TRBJ2-7; clone_size: many; d_call: .; cdr3_nt: TGTGCCAGCAGCCAGGACAGTTCACGCGAGCAGTACTTC; cdr3_aa: CASSQDSSREQYF
v_call: TRBV5-1; j_call: TRBJ2-1; clone_size: .; d_call: TRBD2; cdr3_nt: TGCGCCAGCAGCTTGGGGCCCCAAGCGGGAGAAGATGAGCAGTTCTTC; cdr3_aa: CASSLGPQAGEDEQFF
v_call: TRBV4-1; j_call: TRBJ2-1; clone_size: many; d_call: .; cdr3_nt: TGCGCCAGCAGCAACCGGGGCCTCTCGCACAATGAGCAGTTCTTC; cdr3_aa: CASSNRGLSHNEQFF
v_call: TRBV18; j_call: TRBJ1-6; clone_size: many; d_call: .; cdr3_nt: TGTGCCAGCTCACCAACTAGAGATCGGCGTTCACCCCTCCACTTT; cdr3_aa: CASSPTRDRRSPLHF
v_call: TRBV4-3; j_call: TRBJ2-3; clone_size: .; d_call: .; cdr3_nt: TGCGCCAGCAGCCAAGGATCTCTAGGACCGTATAGCACAGATACGCAGTATTTT; cdr3_aa: CASSQGSLGPYSTDTQYF
v_call: TRBV7-9; j_call: TRBJ2-7; clone_size: many; d_call: .; cdr3_nt: TGTGCCAGCAGCTTAGGGCTTATGGAGGAGAAGTACTTC; cdr3_aa: CASSLGLMEEKYF
v_call: TRBV2; j_call: TRBJ1-1; clone_size: many; d_call: TRBD1; cdr3_nt: TGTGCCAGCAGTGACCTCAGGGGGCAGTACACTGAAGCTTTCTTT; cdr3_aa: CASSDLRGQYTEAFF
v_call: TRBV27; j_call: TRBJ1-5; clone_size: many; d_call: TRBD1; cdr3_nt: TGTGCCAGCAGGTCGGGACAGGCCCAGGGTCCCCAGCATTTT; cdr3_aa: CASRSGQAQGPQHF
v_call: TRBV4-2; j_call: TRBJ2-3; clone_size: many; d_call: TRBD2; cdr3_nt: TGTGCCAGCAGCCAAGACCTAGCGGGTGGTCCAGATACGCAGTATTTT; cdr3_aa: CASSQDLAGGPDTQYF
v_call: TRBV11-2; j_call: TRBJ1-3; clone_size: many; d_call: .; cdr3_nt: TGTGCCAGCAGCTTAGTGGGGACCCACTTTGACACCATATATTTT; cdr3_aa: CASSLVGTHFDTIYF
v_call: TRBV7-6; j_call: TRBJ2-1; clone_size: .; d_call: .; cdr3_nt: TGTGCCAGCAGTAACCGGGGCAGGCTACCCAATGAGCAGTTCTTC; cdr3_aa: CASSNRGRLPNEQFF
v_call: TRBV20-1; j_call: TRBJ2-1; clone_size: many; d_call: .; cdr3_nt: TGCAGTGCTAGATTTCTTGGGGGGGGGCCGGATGAGCAGTTCTTC; cdr3_aa: CSARFLGGGPDEQFF
v_call: TRBV20-1; j_call: TRBJ2-7; clone_size: many; d_call: TRBD2; cdr3_nt: TGCAGTGCTAGTCAGGCGGGAGGGTCCTACGAGCAGTACTTC; cdr3_aa: CSASQAGGSYEQYF
v_call: TRBV6-4; j_call: TRBJ2-3; clone_size: many; d_call: TRBD2; cdr3_nt: TGTGCCAGCAGTGACATAAGCGGGGCAGATACGCAGTATTTT; cdr3_aa: CASSDISGADTQYF
v_call: TRBV3-1; j_call: TRBJ1-2; clone_size: many; d_call: .; cdr3_nt: TGTGCCAGCAGCCAAGGGCTTAACTATGGCTACACCTTC; cdr3_aa: CASSQGLNYGYTF